These T cell receptor beta chains were read from a single sample in a study of blood T cells in healthy people across ages. MiXCR was run by TCRdb on the 5' RACE reads, yielding one entry per CDR3 protein. Among approximately 2,000,000 distinct CDR3 sequences listed, approximately 39% were seen once. Sequenced input: blood. These receptors were obtained from a human donor in good health. Both conserved end residues are part of each CDR3. A D gene is named only where the DNA matches it firmly. Clone size, where shown, is once, few, many, or a class for clones that have expanded.

j_call | clone_size | d_call | v_call | cdr3_nt | cdr3_aa
TRBJ1-2 | NA | NA | TRBV7-9 | TGTGCCAGCAGCCTACGGGACACGGATGGCTACACCTTC | CASSLRDTDGYTF
TRBJ2-3 | NA | TRBD2 | TRBV4-2 | TGTGCCAGCAGCCAAAGTCTAGCGGGGGACACAGATACGCAGTATTTT | CASSQSLAGDTDTQYF
TRBJ2-5 | few | NA | TRBV20-1 | TGCAGTGCTAGAGATCAGTGGCAGGGGAAAGAGACCCAGTACTTC | CSARDQWQGKETQYF
TRBJ1-1 | NA | NA | TRBV6-5 | TGTGCCAGCAGCTCCTGGACAGAATCGAACACTGAAGCTTTCTTT | CASSSWTESNTEAFF
TRBJ2-7 | NA | NA | TRBV12-3/TRBV12-4 | TGTGCCAGCATTACGAAAGAGGGGTGTTCCGAGCAGTACTTC | CASITKEGCSEQYF
TRBJ2-3 | few | NA | TRBV5-5 | TGTGCCAGCAGCTACACCCCCACAGATACGCAGTATTTT | CASSYTPTDTQYF
TRBJ2-7 | few | TRBD2 | TRBV18 | TGTGCCAGCTCACCACAACAAGCGGGGTCCTACGAGCAGTACTTC | CASSPQQAGSYEQYF
TRBJ2-1 | few | TRBD2 | TRBV5-1 | TGCGCCAGCAGCTTGGTTCCCACTAGCGTCGAGCAGTTCTTC | CASSLVPTSVEQFF
TRBJ2-7 | NA | NA | TRBV20-1 | TGCAGTGCTAGAGACCCTACAGGAATCTCCTACGAGCAGTACTTC | CSARDPTGISYEQYF
TRBJ2-5 | NA | NA | TRBV25-1 | TGTGCCAGCAGTGCCTTAGAGACCCAGTACTTC | CASSALETQYF
TRBJ1-4 | NA | NA | TRBV7-2 | TGTGCCAGCAGCTTAGTCCGGGCTGTGAATGAAAAACTGTTTTTT | CASSLVRAVNEKLFF
TRBJ1-1 | many | NA | TRBV20-1 | TGCAGTGCTAGAGATTTTACATTCCCGGAGGCTTTCTTT | CSARDFTFPEAFF
TRBJ2-1 | many | TRBD1 | TRBV12-3/TRBV12-4 | TGTGCCAGCAGTCCAGGACAGGGAAATGAGCAGTTCTTC | CASSPGQGNEQFF
TRBJ2-3 | few | TRBD2 | TRBV20-1 | TGCAGTGCTAGACCTAGCGGGGGAACAGATACGCAGTATTTT | CSARPSGGTDTQYF
TRBJ2-1 | few | TRBD1 | TRBV9 | TGTGCCAGCAGCGTAGAAGGGGGCCATTACAATGAGCAGTTCTTC | CASSVEGGHYNEQFF
TRBJ2-4 | NA | NA | TRBV4-3 | TGCGCCAGCAGCCTCCACACCAACCAGGAGAAAAGCATTCAGTACTTC | CASSLHTNQEKSIQYF